The rows below give T cell receptor beta chains drawn from one sample of a study of preoperative IRX-2 immunotherapy in early breast cancer. The repertoire was sequenced with immunoSEQ multiplex PCR; TCRdb's copy has only in-frame clones and lacks some. The table includes 30,000 to 45,000 clones, roughly 82% detected once. Here the sequenced sample was lymph node tissue, taken after IRX-2 immunotherapy. These receptors were collected from a human donor with breast cancer. Each CDR3 is given with its conserved first and last residue. The order of the fields is V gene, CDR3 length, D gene, J gene, clone size, CDR3 DNA, CDR3 protein. The D gene is left open where the match is weak. A clone size is listed for some rows: how often the clone was seen (once, few, many), or a class if it is expanded.

V: TRBV2; length: 15; D: -; J: TRBJ2-1; size: -; DNA: TGTGCCAGCAATACAGGGCTGAGCGTCTACAATGAGCAGTTCTTC; CDR3: CASNTGLSVYNEQFF
V: TRBV11-3; length: 17; D: -; J: TRBJ1-6; size: -; DNA: TGTGCCAGCAGCCCCCGGTGGGGAAGCTCCTATAATTCACCCCTCCACTTT; CDR3: CASSPRWGSSYNSPLHF
V: TRBV6-8; length: 14; D: TRBD2; J: TRBJ2-7; size: -; DNA: TGTGCCATCAGTGGAGGACGGGGGGGCAACGAGCAGTACTTC; CDR3: CAISGGRGGNEQYF
V: TRBV10-3; length: 14; D: -; J: TRBJ1-5; size: -; DNA: TGTGCCATCAGTGAGGACAGTAGCAATCAGCCCCAGCATTTT; CDR3: CAISEDSSNQPQHF
V: TRBV11-3; length: 15; D: -; J: TRBJ2-7; size: -; DNA: TGTGCCAGCAGCCGTGCCGGGACTCCAACCTACGAGCAGTACTTC; CDR3: CASSRAGTPTYEQYF
V: TRBV18; length: 16; D: TRBD1; J: TRBJ2-7; size: once; DNA: TGTGCCAGCTCACCAGGCCTGGGACAGGGGGCGCTTGAGCAGTACTTC; CDR3: CASSPGLGQGALEQYF
V: TRBV1; length: 14; D: -; J: TRBJ1-2; size: -; DNA: TGCGCCAGCAGCCAAGTTCCAGGGCCTAGTGGCTACACCTTC; CDR3: CASSQVPGPSGYTF
V: TRBV28; length: 14; D: -; J: TRBJ1-4; size: -; DNA: TGTGCCAGCATTGAGGGCGGTTACAATGAAAAACTGTTTTTT; CDR3: CASIEGGYNEKLFF
V: TRBV7-7; length: 16; D: TRBD1; J: TRBJ1-4; size: -; DNA: TGTGCCAGCAGCTCCCGCGGGGGACAGATTAATGAAAAACTGTTTTTT; CDR3: CASSSRGGQINEKLFF
V: TRBV28; length: 16; D: -; J: TRBJ2-3; size: once; DNA: TGTGCCAGCAGTTTATGGGCAGGGGATAGCACAGATACGCAGTATTTT; CDR3: CASSLWAGDSTDTQYF
V: TRBV12-1; length: 13; D: -; J: TRBJ1-1; size: -; DNA: TGTGCCAGCAGGGACCGAATGAACACTGAAGCTTTCTTT; CDR3: CASRDRMNTEAFF
V: TRBV6-8; length: 12; D: TRBD1; J: TRBJ1-2; size: -; DNA: TGTGCCAGCAGTGAGACAGGGCAGGGCTACACCTTC; CDR3: CASSETGQGYTF
V: TRBV5-1; length: 14; D: -; J: TRBJ1-4; size: -; DNA: TGCGCCAGCAGTTCAGCGGCCGGACAGGAAAAACTGTTTTTT; CDR3: CASSSAAGQEKLFF
V: TRBV19; length: 15; D: -; J: TRBJ2-1; size: -; DNA: TGTGCCAGTAGTATAGGACGAGGGTCCTACAATGAGCAGTTCTTC; CDR3: CASSIGRGSYNEQFF
V: TRBV11-3; length: 15; D: TRBD1; J: TRBJ2-7; size: once; DNA: TGTGCCAGCAGCCCCCGAGGACAGGGTAATTACGAGCAGTACTTC; CDR3: CASSPRGQGNYEQYF
V: TRBV5-1; length: 15; D: -; J: TRBJ2-1; size: -; DNA: TGCGCCAGCCACCCTGGGGGAAATACCTACAATGAGCAGTTCTTC; CDR3: CASHPGGNTYNEQFF
V: TRBV6-8; length: 15; D: -; J: TRBJ2-7; size: -; DNA: TGTGCCAGCAGGCCAGGTACAGGGCGCCGGGAGGAGCAGTACTTC; CDR3: CASRPGTGRREEQYF
V: TRBV11-3; length: 15; D: TRBD1; J: TRBJ1-2; size: -; DNA: TGTGCCAGCAGCTCCCGGGACAGGGGGAACTATGGCTACACCTTC; CDR3: CASSSRDRGNYGYTF
V: TRBV15; length: 14; D: -; J: TRBJ2-3; size: -; DNA: TGTGCCACCAGCAGAGGCGGTAGCGTGGATACGCAGTATTTT; CDR3: CATSRGGSVDTQYF
V: TRBV6-8; length: 14; D: -; J: TRBJ2-2; size: few; DNA: TGTGCCAGCAGGCGGGACTCGAACACCGGGGAGCTGTTTTTT; CDR3: CASRRDSNTGELFF
V: TRBV30; length: 13; D: -; J: TRBJ1-1; size: -; DNA: TGTGCCTGGAGCGGACATTATAACACTGAAGCTTTCTTT; CDR3: CAWSGHYNTEAFF
V: TRBV6-8; length: 13; D: -; J: TRBJ1-4; size: -; DNA: TGTGCCAGCAGTCTTGGCAGGGTTGGAAAACTGTTTTTT; CDR3: CASSLGRVGKLFF
V: TRBV6-8; length: 13; D: -; J: TRBJ2-2; size: -; DNA: TGTGCCAGCAGGAACGACGGGACCGGGGAGCTGTTTTTT; CDR3: CASRNDGTGELFF
V: TRBV7-4; length: 13; D: -; J: TRBJ1-1; size: -; DNA: TGTGCCAGCAGCTTAGCGAGGACATCTGAAGCTTTCTTT; CDR3: CASSLARTSEAFF
V: TRBV6-8; length: 15; D: -; J: TRBJ1-5; size: -; DNA: TGTGCCAGCAGTTACGGCGGAGGGTTCGCTCAGCCCCAGCATTTT; CDR3: CASSYGGGFAQPQHF